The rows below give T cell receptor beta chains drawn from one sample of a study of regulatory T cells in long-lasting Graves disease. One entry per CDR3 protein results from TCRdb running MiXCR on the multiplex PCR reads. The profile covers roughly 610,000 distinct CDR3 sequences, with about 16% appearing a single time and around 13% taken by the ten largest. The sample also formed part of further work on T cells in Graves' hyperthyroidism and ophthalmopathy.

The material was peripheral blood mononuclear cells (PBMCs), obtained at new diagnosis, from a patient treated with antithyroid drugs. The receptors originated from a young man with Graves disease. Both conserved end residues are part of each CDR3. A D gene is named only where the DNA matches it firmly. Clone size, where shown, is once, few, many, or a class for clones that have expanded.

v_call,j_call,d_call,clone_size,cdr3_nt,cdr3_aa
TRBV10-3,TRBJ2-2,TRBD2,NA,TGTGCCATCAGTGAGAGCGGGGTGGACACCGGGGAGCTGTTTTTT,CAISESGVDTGELFF
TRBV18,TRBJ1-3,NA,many,TGTGCCAGCTCACCAGAGGGGTTCCACTCTGGAAACACCATATATTTT,CASSPEGFHSGNTIYF
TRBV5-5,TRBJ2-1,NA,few,TGTGCCAGCAGCTTTTGGGCAGTCAATGAGCAGTTCTTC,CASSFWAVNEQFF
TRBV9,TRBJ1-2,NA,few,TGTGCCAGCAGCGTTGACCTTCTTGGGACGGGTCATGGCTACACCTTC,CASSVDLLGTGHGYTF
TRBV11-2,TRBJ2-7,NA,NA,TGTGCCAGCAGCTTAGGTACAGGGCGGTTCTACGAGCAGTACTTC,CASSLGTGRFYEQYF
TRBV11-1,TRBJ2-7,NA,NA,TGTGCCAGCAGCTTAGCGTTCGGAGGGGAGCAGTACTTC,CASSLAFGGEQYF
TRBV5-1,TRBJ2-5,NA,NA,TGCGCCAGCAGCTTATCAGGGAACCAAGAGACCCAGTACTTC,CASSLSGNQETQYF
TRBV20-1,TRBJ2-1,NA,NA,TGCAGTGCTAGCAGCCTAAACTACAATGAGCAGTTCTTC,CSASSLNYNEQFF
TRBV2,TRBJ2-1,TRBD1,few,TGTGCCAGCAGAAGAGGGACAGGGGGTCTCGATGAGCAGTTCTTC,CASRRGTGGLDEQFF
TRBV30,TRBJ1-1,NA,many,TGTGCCTGGAGGTCAGGGAGGACTGAAGCTTTCTTT,CAWRSGRTEAFF
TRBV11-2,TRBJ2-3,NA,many,TGTGCAAGCAGTACGCGGGCAGATACGCAGTATTTT,CASSTRADTQYF
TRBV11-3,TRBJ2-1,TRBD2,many,TGTGCCAGCAGCCCCAAGCGGGGATACTACAATGAGCAGTTCTTC,CASSPKRGYYNEQFF
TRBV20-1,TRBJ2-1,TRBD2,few,TGCAGTGCTAGTATGAGCGGGAGCGGCAATGAGCAGTTCTTC,CSASMSGSGNEQFF
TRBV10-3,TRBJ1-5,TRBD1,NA,TGTGCCATCAGTGAACCGGGACAGGGGTTCGGACAGCCCCAGCATTTT,CAISEPGQGFGQPQHF
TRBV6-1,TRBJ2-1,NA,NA,TGTGCCAGCAGTGATGTGGGGACGGGGCAGTTCTTC,CASSDVGTGQFF
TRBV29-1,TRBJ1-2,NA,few,TGCAGCGTTGAGTCCGGGGACTATGGCTACACCTTC,CSVESGDYGYTF
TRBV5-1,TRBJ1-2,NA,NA,TGCGCCAGCAGCTTAGGGGGTAACGGCTATGGCTACACCTTC,CASSLGGNGYGYTF
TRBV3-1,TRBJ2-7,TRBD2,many,TGTGCCAGCAGCCACGCACCGCGGGACTATTCCTACGAGCAGTACTTC,CASSHAPRDYSYEQYF
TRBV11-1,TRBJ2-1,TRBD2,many,TGTGCCAGCAGAGGTACTAGCGGGAGGGCCAATGAGCAGTTCTTC,CASRGTSGRANEQFF
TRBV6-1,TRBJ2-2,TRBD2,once,TGTGCCAGCACGGGAGGTATACCCGGGGAGCTGTTTTTT,CASTGGIPGELFF
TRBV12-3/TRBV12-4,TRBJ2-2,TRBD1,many,TGTGCCAGCAAACCCCGGGACAGAAACACCGGGGAGCTGTTTTTT,CASKPRDRNTGELFF
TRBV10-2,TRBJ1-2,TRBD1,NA,TGCGCCAGCAGTGAGGTGGGACCTATGGGCAGGGGGCCTTTGAGTGGCTACACCTTC,CASSEVGPMGRGPLSGYTF
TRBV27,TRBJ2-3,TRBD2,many,TGTGCCAGCAGTACACTCGCAGCGGGAGGGCCGCATACGCAGTATTTT,CASSTLAAGGPHTQYF
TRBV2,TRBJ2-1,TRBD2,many,TGTGCCAGCAAGCCCCTAGCGGGAAATCAGAATGAGCAGTTCTTC,CASKPLAGNQNEQFF
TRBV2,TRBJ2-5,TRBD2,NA,TGTGCCAGCAGTGAACTAGCGGGGCGGGGGACCCAGTACTTC,CASSELAGRGTQYF
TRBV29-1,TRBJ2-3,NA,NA,TGCAGCGGCCCTAGGCCGGGAGTTAGAGATACGCAGTATTTT,CSGPRPGVRDTQYF
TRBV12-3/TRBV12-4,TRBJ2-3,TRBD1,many,TGTGCCAGCAGTCCAACAGGGGCGGATACGCAGTATTTT,CASSPTGADTQYF
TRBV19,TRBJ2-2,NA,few,TGTGCCAGTAGTATCGCCGGGACCGGGGAGCTGTTTTTT,CASSIAGTGELFF
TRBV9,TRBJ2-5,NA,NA,TGTGCCAGCAGCTCGACACTGGGAGAGACCCAGTACTTC,CASSSTLGETQYF
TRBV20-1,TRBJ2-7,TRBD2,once,TGCAGTGCGGCACTAGCGGGAGTGGGATACGAGCAGTACTTC,CSAALAGVGYEQYF
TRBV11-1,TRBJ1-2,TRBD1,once,TGTGCCAGCAGCTTAGCGGGGGCCTCGACAGGGGTTGGCTACACCTTC,CASSLAGASTGVGYTF
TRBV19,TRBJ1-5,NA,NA,TGTGCCAGTAGGGTTCGTCGGGCACCCAATCAGCCCCAGCATTTT,CASRVRRAPNQPQHF
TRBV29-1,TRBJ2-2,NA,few,TGCAGCGTTGTAATTCGAGGGTCCACCGGGGAGCTGTTTTTT,CSVVIRGSTGELFF
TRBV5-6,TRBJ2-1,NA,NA,TGTGCCAGCAGCTTCGACAAGGAGCAGTTCTTC,CASSFDKEQFF
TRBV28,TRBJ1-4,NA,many,TGTGCCAGCAGTTTGAGGACAGCGAGGGACGAAAAACTGTTTTTT,CASSLRTARDEKLFF
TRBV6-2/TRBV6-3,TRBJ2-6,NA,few,TGTGCCAGCAGTTACTTTCGGACAGCAGACTCTGGGGCCAACGTCCTGACTTTC,CASSYFRTADSGANVLTF
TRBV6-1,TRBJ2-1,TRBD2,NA,TGTGCCAGCAGTGAAGTAGCGGGTCGCTCCTACAATGAGCAGTTCTTC,CASSEVAGRSYNEQFF
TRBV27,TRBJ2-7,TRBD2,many,TGTGCCAGCAGTCCGGGGACTAGCGGGTCCGAGCAGTACTTC,CASSPGTSGSEQYF
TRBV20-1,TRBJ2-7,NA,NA,TGCAGTGCTAGAGGGCCAGCGGGTTACTCCTACGAGCAGTACTTC,CSARGPAGYSYEQYF
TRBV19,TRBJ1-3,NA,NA,TGTGCCAGTAGCGATAGATCGGAAAACACCATATATTTT,CASSDRSENTIYF
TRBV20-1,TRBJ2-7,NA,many,TGCAGTGCTAGATGGGTCAGCAACTACGAGCAGTACTTC,CSARWVSNYEQYF
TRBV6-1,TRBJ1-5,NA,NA,TGTGCCAGCAGTGAAATGGTGCAAATTAGCAATCAGCCCCAGCATTTT,CASSEMVQISNQPQHF
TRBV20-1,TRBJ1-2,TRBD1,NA,TGCAGTGCTAGAGAAGGCAGGGGGCACTACACCTTC,CSAREGRGHYTF
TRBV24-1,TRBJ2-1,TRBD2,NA,TGTGCCACCAGTGACGCTAGCGGGAGGATCCAGTTCTTC,CATSDASGRIQFF
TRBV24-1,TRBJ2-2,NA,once,TGTGCCACCTCGAGCGCCGAAGTAGGGACCGGGGAGCTGTTTTTT,CATSSAEVGTGELFF
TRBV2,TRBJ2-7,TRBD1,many,TGTGCCAGCGGGGGGGACAGGGGCCGATACGAGCAGTACTTC,CASGGDRGRYEQYF
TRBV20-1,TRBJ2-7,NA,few,TGCGGTGCTTACCGGGGCTACGAGCAGTACTTC,CGAYRGYEQYF
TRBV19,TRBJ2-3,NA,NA,TGTGCCAGTAGTATAGGACGCGAGGGCACAGATACGCAGTATTTT,CASSIGREGTDTQYF
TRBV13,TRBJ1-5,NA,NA,TGTGCCAGCAGTCGCGGGGGATTTGAGCGTCAGCCCCAGCATTTT,CASSRGGFERQPQHF
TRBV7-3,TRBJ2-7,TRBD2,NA,TGTGCCAGCAGCCGGGGACTAGCGGGAGTCAACGAGCAGTACTTC,CASSRGLAGVNEQYF
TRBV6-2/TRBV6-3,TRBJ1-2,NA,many,TGTGCCAGCAGTGAAGCTGGGGTCCGTTGGGGCTACACCTTC,CASSEAGVRWGYTF
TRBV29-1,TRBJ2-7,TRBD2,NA,TGCAGCGTTGCGGGACTAGCGGGAGCAGGTAGTGTGCAGTACTTC,CSVAGLAGAGSVQYF
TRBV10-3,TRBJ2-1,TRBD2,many,TGTGCCATCAGTAGGGGACTAGCGGGAGGGAATGAGCAGTTCTTC,CAISRGLAGGNEQFF
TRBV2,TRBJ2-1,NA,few,TGTGCCAGCAGTGGGATGGGGGCCGCGGACAATGAGCAGTTCTTC,CASSGMGAADNEQFF
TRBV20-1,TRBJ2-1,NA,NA,TGCAGTGCTAGAACCCTTTCAATCAGTGAGCAGTTCTTC,CSARTLSISEQFF
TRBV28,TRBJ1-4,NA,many,TGTGCCAGCAGGGAACAGGGCTGGGCTAATGAAAAACTGTTTTTT,CASREQGWANEKLFF
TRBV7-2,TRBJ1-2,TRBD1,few,TGTGCCAGCAGCTTAGCCGGGGACAGGGTGGCTAACTATGGCTACACCTTC,CASSLAGDRVANYGYTF
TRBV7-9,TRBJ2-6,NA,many,TGTGCCAGCAGGCCGGCCGGGGCCAACGTCCTGACTTTC,CASRPAGANVLTF
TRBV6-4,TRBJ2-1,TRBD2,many,TGTGCCAGCAGTGACTCTAGCGGGAGCTACAATGAGCAGTTCTTC,CASSDSSGSYNEQFF